This T cell receptor (beta chain) was documented in a study of CD8 T cells in Susac syndrome. Study outcomes and limitations: The relatively small number of individuals in the TCR sequencing and HLA analysis was acknowledged by the study.

Through negative isolation, CD4+ and CD8+ T cells were obtained, while TEMRA cells were enriched using FACS. Germline V gene lookup returns CDR1 SGHVS and CDR2 FNYEAQ. V shed 5 bases, J shed 5 bases, and the junction held 5 bases outside the gene matches. The length of the CDR3 is 13 residues. RNA totalling about 0.5 to 1 ug underwent reverse transcription with random hexamers. Multiplex immunoSEQ PCR targeted 54 Vbeta and 13 Jbeta TCR beta segments. MiXCR was run by TCRdb on the immunoSEQ multiplex PCR reads, yielding one entry per CDR3 protein. The sample carries 400,000 to 550,000 distinct CDR3 sequences, more than 70% recorded once. A word on this clonotype: Its antigen remains unknown.

Sequencing was carried out using CD8+ T cells from PBMCs. The rearrangement links TRBV7-6 to TRBJ2-5; TRBD1 matches at 7 bases. The TCR sequence derives from a human donor with multiple sclerosis. CDR3 amino acids: CASSQTQGETQYF. The CDR3 DNA sequence: TGTGCCAGCAGCCAGACACAGGGGGAGACCCAGTACTTC.